The T cell receptor beta chain under discussion was sequenced for a study of blood T cell repertoires in COVID-19. Generated by immunoSEQ multiplex PCR, the TCRdb table keeps only in-frame clones and is missing some. The sample shows a few hundred thousand clones, around 86% of them seen only once. CDR1 KGHDR and CDR2 SFDVKD come from the germline V gene. Deletions cut 4 bases from V and 1 base from J, with 9 bases between. The CDR3 contains 14 residues. This TCR came from a woman aged 45-60 years with COVID-19, enrolled during active disease. The gene calls are TRBV24-1 and TRBJ1-1; D not certain. The sample comprised peripheral blood. CDR3 DNA: TGTGCCACCAGTGACTCGAGGTCGAACACTGAAGCTTTCTTT. It yields the protein CATSDSRSNTEAFF.